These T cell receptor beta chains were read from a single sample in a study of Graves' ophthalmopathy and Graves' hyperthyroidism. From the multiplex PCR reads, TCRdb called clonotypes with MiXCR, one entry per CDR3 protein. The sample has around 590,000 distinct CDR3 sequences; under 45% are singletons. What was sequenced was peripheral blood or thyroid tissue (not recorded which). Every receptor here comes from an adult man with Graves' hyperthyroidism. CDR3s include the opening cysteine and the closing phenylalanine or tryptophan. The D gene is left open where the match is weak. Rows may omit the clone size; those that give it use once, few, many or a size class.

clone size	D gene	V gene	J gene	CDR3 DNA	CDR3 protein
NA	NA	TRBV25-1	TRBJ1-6	TGTGCCAGCCAGGTCGGGTTGGATAATTCACCCCTCCACTTT	CASQVGLDNSPLHF
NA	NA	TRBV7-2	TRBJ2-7	TGTGCCAGCAGCCCAATTCAAAAATCAGGCGAGCAGTACTTC	CASSPIQKSGEQYF
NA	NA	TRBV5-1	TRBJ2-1	TGCGCCAGCAGCTTGGACGACAATGAGCAGTTCTTC	CASSLDDNEQFF
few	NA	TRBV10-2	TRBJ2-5	TGCGCCAGCAGTGAGTCCCGAGAGACCCAGTACTTC	CASSESRETQYF
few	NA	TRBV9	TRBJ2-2	TGTGCCAGCAGCGTTAGCGGCGGGGAGCTGTTTTTT	CASSVSGGELFF
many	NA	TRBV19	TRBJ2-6	TGTGCCAGTATTGGGGCAGGAGGTACTGGGGCCAACGTCCTGACTTTC	CASIGAGGTGANVLTF
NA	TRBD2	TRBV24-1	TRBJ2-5	TGTGCCACCAGTGATAGGTTAGCGGGAGAGGGGGCCCAGTACTTC	CATSDRLAGEGAQYF
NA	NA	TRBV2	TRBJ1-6	TGTGCCAGCAAGGGGAGGGGATCGAATTCACCCCTCCACTTT	CASKGRGSNSPLHF
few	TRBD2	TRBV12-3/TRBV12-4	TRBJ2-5	TGTGCCAGCAGCAATAGCGGGAGGGCCCAAGAGACCCAGTACTTC	CASSNSGRAQETQYF
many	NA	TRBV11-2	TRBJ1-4	TGTGCCAGCAGCCCCCGTTGGACCGGCAATGAAAAACTGTTTTTT	CASSPRWTGNEKLFF
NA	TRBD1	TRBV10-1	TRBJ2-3	TGCGCCAGCAGAAGGACAGGGGGGTACACAGATACGCAGTATTTT	CASRRTGGYTDTQYF
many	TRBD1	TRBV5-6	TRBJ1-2	TGTGCCAGCAGCCCCAGGGGGGATAACTATGGCTACACCTTC	CASSPRGDNYGYTF
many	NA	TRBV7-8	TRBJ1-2	TGTGCCAGCAGTCCAGGTCGGGACTATGGCTACACCTTC	CASSPGRDYGYTF
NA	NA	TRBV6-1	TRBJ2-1	TGTGCCATCGAAGCGATAACGAACAATGAGCAGTTCTTC	CAIEAITNNEQFF
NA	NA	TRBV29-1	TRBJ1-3	TGCAGCGCCGGGGGTCGTGGAAACACCATATATTTT	CSAGGRGNTIYF
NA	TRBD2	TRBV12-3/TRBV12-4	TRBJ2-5	TGTGCCAGCAGTCTAGGTGGGACTAGCAGGATCGAGGCCCAGTACTTC	CASSLGGTSRIEAQYF
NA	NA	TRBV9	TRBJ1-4	TGTGCCAGCAGCAGCCGGGACGCAGGGCGGCCTAATGAAAAACTGTTTTTT	CASSSRDAGRPNEKLFF
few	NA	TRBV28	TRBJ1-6	TGTGCCAGCAGTCCTACGGGACGGTATAATTCACCCCTCCACTTT	CASSPTGRYNSPLHF
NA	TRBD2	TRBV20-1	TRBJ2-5	TGCAGTGCTAGAATTAGCGGGGGCCAAGAGACCCAGTACTTC	CSARISGGQETQYF
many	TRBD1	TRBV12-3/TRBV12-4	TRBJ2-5	TGTGCCAGCAGACTGGACAGGTCGGAGACCCAGTACTTC	CASRLDRSETQYF
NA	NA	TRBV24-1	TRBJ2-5	TGTGCCACCAGTCAAGGGGACGGCGAAGAGACCCAGTACTTC	CATSQGDGEETQYF
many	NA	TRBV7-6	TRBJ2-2	TGTGCCAGCAGCTTGGCCTCAAACACCGGGGAGCTGTTTTTT	CASSLASNTGELFF
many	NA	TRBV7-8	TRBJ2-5	TGTGCCAGCAGCTCATCCGGGACACTTCAAGAGACCCAGTACTTC	CASSSSGTLQETQYF
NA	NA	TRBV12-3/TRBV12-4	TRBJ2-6	TGTGCCAGCAGTGGGACCTACAGGGCTGCTGGGGCCAACGTCCTGACTTTC	CASSGTYRAAGANVLTF
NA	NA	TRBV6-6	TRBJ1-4	TGTGCCACCAGTGAGATGAGAACAGGCGCTGAAAAACTGTTTTTT	CATSEMRTGAEKLFF
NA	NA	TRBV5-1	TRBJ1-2	TGCGCCAGCAGCTTGGTGGCTCGGGGGGAAGGCTACACCTTC	CASSLVARGEGYTF
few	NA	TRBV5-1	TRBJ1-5	TGCGCCAGCAGCTTGGGGGTCGCAGGGGCCGGCAATCAGCCCCAGCATTTT	CASSLGVAGAGNQPQHF
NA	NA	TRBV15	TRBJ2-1	TGTGCCACCAGCAGAGATGGGGGGAGTGAGCAGTTCTTC	CATSRDGGSEQFF
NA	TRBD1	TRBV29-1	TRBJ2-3	TGCAGCGCCGAGGACAGGGTGACAGATACGCAGTATTTT	CSAEDRVTDTQYF
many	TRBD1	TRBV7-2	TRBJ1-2	TGTGCCAGCAGCCCTAGGGGACAGCCGTTATATGGCTACACCTTC	CASSPRGQPLYGYTF
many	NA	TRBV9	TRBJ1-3	TGTGCCAGCAGCGTAGATGCGGGCTCGAGCTCTGGAAACACCATATATTTT	CASSVDAGSSSGNTIYF
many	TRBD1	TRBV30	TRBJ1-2	TGTGCCTGGAGGACAGGGACCTATGGCTACACCTTC	CAWRTGTYGYTF